This TCR beta chain was recorded in a study of cytomegalovirus exposure and HLA in healthy donors (dated by TCRdb to about 2017). Study-level background: In an earlier analysis of under 750 of the donors, around 290 Gb of sequence data and 117 million unique TCR beta sequences from about 190 million T cells were reported. The number of typed donors differed by locus: roughly 620-630 for A, B, C, DRB1 and DQB1; some 500 for DQA1; about 600 for DPA1; and around 470 for DPB1. Rather than drawing on any new phenotypic data, the later analysis identified candidate immune exposures from TCR beta sequences and the way those sequences occurred across donors. HLA typing covered class I and class II loci at four-digit resolution. The genetic ancestry cluster associated with self-reported Caucasian donors included about four fifths of the roughly 380 genotyped donors. All discovery cohort repertoires had been generated using a single sequencing platform. Donor age, sex, ethnicity and CMV serostatus were collected together with the repertoire data. An early release that covered around 590 HLA-typed donors contained 300 to 350 gigabases of sequencing data and tens of millions of unique TCR sequences. Among almost 400 genotyped donors of the cohort, an average of about 240,000 unique TCR beta nucleotide sequences were sequenced per donor, roughly a sixth of them non-productive. An earlier analysis of around 580 of the donors used high-throughput TCR beta sequencing to judge whether each TCR beta V gene segment behaved as functional or pseudogenic. A later analysis re-examined previously published TCR beta repertoires from roughly 720 donors and added high-resolution HLA genotyping to investigate patterns of TCR occurrence. The study profiled the T cell repertoires of more than 500 subjects by immunosequencing and related them to cytomegalovirus serostatus. The study aimed to test whether cataloging public T cell receptors could reveal signatures of past pathogen exposure. Genome-wide SNP genotypes for about 65% of the 666 donors were used in a later genetic analysis, which treated that subset as a discovery cohort. Roughly five DR-DQ haplotypes were handled as single units for association and clustering because linkage in the cohort was strong. A separate validation cohort of about 110 different subjects was used in addition to the 666-subject first cohort. To predict cytomegalovirus infection status, the study combined high-throughput TCR immunosequencing, statistical association of individual TCRs with disease status, and machine learning.

In total, roughly 710 healthy bone marrow donors made up the cohort. Cohort members were all nominally healthy when sampled, although unrecorded immune exposures were likely present. Of the approximately 670 cohort members, about 290 had a positive CMV serostatus and about 400 had a negative one, while no CMV serostatus was recorded for the donor. A peripheral blood sample was provided by each donor, and peripheral blood mononuclear cells were used for TCR beta sequencing. The Qiagen DNeasy Blood Extraction Kit was used to extract genomic DNA from the blood cell samples. A note on this clone: No antigen is known for it. Base qualities are not at hand, and no much larger clone is one base apart.

Receptor libraries were prepared by the immunoSEQ multiplex PCR assay. For the multiplex PCR, a mixture combining 60 forward primers for TCR Vbeta segments and 13 reverse primers for TCR Jbeta segments was used. The CDR3 region of rearranged TCR beta genes was amplified from genomic DNA with a multiplex PCR assay. The Illumina HiSeq System was used to sequence the amplified TCR beta libraries as 87-base-pair reads. Under the source paper's analysis protocol: Across the 666 repertoires, a later analysis counted around 80 million unique TCR beta chains, 9 million to 14 million of which were shared by at least two donors. A nearest-neighbor algorithm error-corrected the raw reads and collapsed the reads into unique sequences, merging closely related sequences to remove PCR and sequencing errors. CDR3 sequences were aligned to IMGT reference sequences to assign V, D and J gene segments. Each retained sequence needed at least a six-nucleotide match to both a V gene segment and a J gene segment. Rearrangements were called productive when the CDR3 lacked stop codons and stayed in frame with V and J; all others were non-productive. Following IMGT convention, CDR3 was defined as the stretch from the second conserved V-encoded cysteine up to the conserved J-encoded phenylalanine. The earlier analysis of some 540 of the donors excluded any sequence lacking an unambiguous match to a single V gene segment. An earlier analysis of 587 of the donors called V segments functional above 56.7% productive rearrangements and segregating when the between-donor standard deviation exceeded 5%. A statistical classification framework was developed to diagnose cytomegalovirus status using the catalog of TCR beta chain sequences. In a later analysis, TCR nucleotide sequences were compared against IMGT/GENE-DB human TR gene sequences so that V and J genes could be assigned. The TCRdist pipeline was used in a later analysis to assign CDR3 sequences and most-parsimonious VDJ recombination scenarios. In a later analysis, each TCR beta chain was defined by its CDR3 amino acid sequence together with its V-gene family, and reads lacking a unique V-gene family were excluded. In a later analysis, fewer than 600 highly shared, low-generation-probability nucleotide sequences were removed to address suspected cross-contamination and a sequencing artifact. For each public chain, a later analysis derived a clonal expansion index from normalized ranks of inferred template counts within each repertoire. Generation probabilities in a later analysis came from a VDJ recombination model fitted to out-of-frame rearrangements, and those results were checked against IGoR. Hypergeometric tests were used in a later analysis to score TCR-TCR, TCR-HLA and TCR-CMV co-occurrence, with a repertoire-size bias correction applied to the TCR pairs. To estimate false discovery rates, a later analysis permuted the HLA or CMV assignments 20 times. In a later analysis, co-occurring TCRs were grouped using DBSCAN, and TCRdist sequence similarity was added for clustering within HLA-allele-positive subsets. Repertoires with fewer than 30,000 or more than 120,000 public chains, plus five repertoires with anomalous nucleotide sharing, were excluded from co-occurrence clustering. TCRdb took this table from immuneACCESS and kept in-frame rearrangements with V and J called. Such tables lack part of the clones; where checked against another copy, unresolved V genes explain under half of the gap, and the rest is unexplained. That table furnishes V, J and clone size, whereas the DNA furnished D and trimming. For this sample the table gives about 98,000 clones, of which roughly 82% were detected only once. 7% to 10% of the sample is held by the ten biggest clonotypes.

The research as a whole found: The sequencing pipeline was judged likely to have produced a cluster of highly shared sequence variants as a technical artifact. The authors suggested that the approach could potentially be extended to other disease states and immunological phenotypes. The cohort was sequenced for TCR beta chains only, and without alpha or paired-chain data the features that could be detected were limited. Some IMGT-functional V segments, including TRBV6-2 and TRBV6-3, could not be distinguished by the 87-base-pair reads and were therefore excluded. Assigning TCR associations to individual alleles was difficult when HLA alleles, especially DR and DQ, strongly co-occurred. At a false discovery rate of 0.05, a later analysis linked about 16,000 TCR beta sequences to specific HLA alleles. According to a later genetic analysis, donors in an Asian-associated ancestry cluster had fewer N-insertions in productive TCRs than the roughly 670-donor mean. A few of the identified cytomegalovirus-associated TCR beta chains were confirmed in vitro to be specific for cytomegalovirus antigens. Over 15 rarely observed V segments, including chromosome 9 orphons, were excluded from the earlier analysis of almost 600 of the donors because counts were too low. A later genetic analysis associated a missense DCLRE1C variant with V-gene and J-gene trimming of TCR beta chains, and an independent cohort replicated the association. Because HLA typing was unavailable for some donors at each locus, only the typed subset was used in association tests. A further reported finding was that TCR beta sequences accurately predicted the HLA-A and HLA-B alleles for most subjects in the first cohort. Across donors, most TCR sequences were observed very rarely, whereas some public TCRs were present in many individuals. A total of fewer than 200 TCR beta chains were listed by the study as associated with cytomegalovirus. Compared with equally common non-associated chains, HLA-associated TCR beta chains in a later analysis were more clonally expanded and had lower generation probabilities. Cytomegalovirus status was reported to be diagnosed by the classifier with high specificity and sensitivity in both the original and validation cohorts. A later analysis found that most CMV-associated TCR beta chains appeared HLA-restricted, with HLA associations seemingly driven largely by CMV exposure. In an earlier analysis of 587 of the donors, most TCR beta V segments were observed in productive rearrangements about 87% or about 30% of the time, broadly matching IMGT annotations. The only immune exposure information available for the cohort was CMV serostatus. Several of the top co-occurrence clusters appeared to be linked to parvovirus B19, influenza, CMV and Epstein-Barr virus, according to a later analysis. The presence/absence analyses assumed that sequencing depth was roughly uniform across donors, and that assumption may not be true. Correlated functional status among segregating V segments might be attributable to linkage disequilibrium, but an unknown experimental factor could not be ruled out. In a later analysis, TCR association rates were found to vary across HLA loci, with the most associated TCRs seen for DRB1 alleles and the fewest for HLA-C alleles.

The germline V end is reduced by 4 bases and the J end by 7 bases; junction bases left unmatched: 16. Taken from cysteine to phenylalanine, the CDR3 has 17 residues. This entry keeps only the CDR3 DNA: 51 bases, framed from base 1. For CDR1 and CDR2, the germline V gene lists SGHTA and FQGNSA. In this chain, TRBV7-2 is recombined with TRBJ1-2; 9 nucleotides in the junction match TRBD1. The specimen sequenced was PBMCs. This clonotype was sampled from a human donor in good health. The sequenced DNA is TGTGCCAGCAGCTCTGATGGGACAGGGATGAGGTACTCTGGCTACACCTTC. Protein translation: CASSSDGTGMRYSGYTF.